This T cell receptor (beta chain) was captured in a study of T cells in Graves' hyperthyroidism and ophthalmopathy. Authors of the study amplified TCR beta CDR3 regions from RNA transcripts. HTBI primers were employed in a first-round RT-PCR of the TCR CDR3. TCRdb reprocessed the multiplex PCR reads via MiXCR and lists one record per CDR3 protein. Of under 450,000 distinct CDR3 sequences listed, roughly 13% are singletons. Study results and caveats: Ophthalmopathy was separated from stable hyperthyroidism by a 13 V-J model.

CDR1 is SGHRS and CDR2 is YFSETQ in the germline V gene. The CDR3 is 16 amino acids. V dropped 3 bases and J dropped 8 bases, with 21 bases sitting between them. This clonotype was seen a handful of times. The antigen is undetermined. The sample comprised blood. This clonotype was sampled from a man aged 25 to 45 with Graves' hyperthyroidism that later progressed to Graves' ophthalmopathy. V usage is TRBV5-1 and J usage is TRBJ2-4; D perhaps matches TRBD1 (7 bases). Here the CDR3 DNA reads TGCGCCAGCAGCTCTTCGGGACGCTTCAGGGGGGACATTCAGTACTTC. Residues: CASSSSGRFRGDIQYF.